The T cell receptor beta chain described here comes from a study of blood T cell repertoires in COVID-19 (dated by TCRdb to the early 2020s). Regarding the study in general: Samples from collaborators originated in the United States, Italy and Spain and spanned both the acute and convalescent phases of COVID-19. The dataset comprised deeply sampled blood TCRbeta repertoires from subjects exposed to, actively infected with, or recovered from COVID-19. A freely available public database, intended as a resource for researchers studying the immune response to SARS-CoV-2, is where the repertoires were released. The sample metadata nearly always contained a de-identified subject ID, COVID-19 status, age in years and sex. Where HLA class I and class II types were available, the types were taken from metadata supplied by the sample provider, not from assay-based typing. The samples were drawn from the first 160 participants of the ongoing ImmuneRACE study and from 1,254 subjects provided by 6 global collaborators. The material from the prospective study consisted of cDNA or gDNA derived from T cells, B-cell-depleted T cells, or PBMCs. The paper as a whole reports these results and caveats: How much clinical and demographic metadata was included differed by source and by participant, and the metadata was provided uncurated.

CDR1 and CDR2, looked up from the germline V gene (reference sequence), are SGHNT and YYREEE. Including cysteine and phenylalanine, the CDR3 has 11 amino acids. Only the CDR3 DNA is retained, 33 bases long and in frame from the first base. The junction shows trimming of 4 bases on V and 3 bases on J, plus 5 bases between the germline ends. Each collaborating institution followed its own protocols to collect whole blood in K2EDTA tubes. For TCRbeta analysis, collaborators shipped samples in one of three forms: frozen whole blood, isolated PBMCs, or DNA extracted from either of those sample types. The immunoSEQ Assay, a bias-controlled multiplex PCR, was used to amplify TCRbeta CDR3 regions from genomic DNA. The study's own analysis went as follows. Within the assay, amplification of reference gene primers was used to estimate how many nucleated cells each sample contained. To quantify the absolute abundance of each unique TCRbeta CDR3 rearrangement, sequence reads were collapsed and filtered. For each sample, productive Simpson clonality was calculated as the square root of Simpson's diversity index across productive rearrangements. TCRdb stores this immuneACCESS table with in-frame sequences only. Part of the clones is absent; in the studies checked, under half of the shortfall reflects unresolved V genes, and no reason is known for the rest. V, J and clone size were drawn from that table, and D and trimming were deduced from the DNA. Here the sample has 150,000 to 200,000 clones; approximately 84% occur a single time. Of the sample, under 3% is held by the ten largest clones.

A note on this clone: The specificity of this receptor is unknown. Base qualities are missing; no much larger clone stands one base away.

Material for sequencing was peripheral blood. This clonotype originated in a human donor with acute or convalescent COVID-19. The donor label of this sample is uncertain. The V and J segments used are TRBV5-4 and TRBJ2-7; the D region possibly corresponds to TRBD1 (5 bases align). The CDR3 protein is CASSRGYEQYF. The DNA sequence follows: TGTGCCAGCAGCAGGGGCTACGAGCAGTACTTC.